The rows below give T cell receptor beta chains drawn from one sample of a study of cytomegalovirus exposure and HLA in healthy donors. Profiled with immunoSEQ multiplex PCR; TCRdb holds only in-frame clones, not every one. The sample has tens of thousands of clones; the top ten hold under 1.5%. The sample taken for sequencing was PBMCs. These receptors originate from a woman aged 55-69 years in good health and CMV-seronegative. Both conserved end residues are part of each CDR3. The D gene is left open where the match is weak.

d_call	v_call	j_call	cdr3_aa	cdr3_nt
TRBD1	TRBV6-5	TRBJ2-5	CASSPRDRKESQYF	TGTGCCAGCAGTCCCCGGGACAGAAAAGAGTCCCAGTACTTC
NA	TRBV18	TRBJ2-7	CASSTRQGAYEQYF	TGTGCCAGCTCGACGAGGCAGGGCGCCTACGAGCAGTACTTC
TRBD2	TRBV5-1	TRBJ2-1	CASSPGGRAVVNEQFF	TGCGCCAGCAGCCCGGGCGGGAGGGCGGTAGTCAATGAGCAGTTCTTC
TRBD2	TRBV9	TRBJ2-5	CASSVGPGLAGGPETQYF	TGTGCCAGCAGCGTAGGGCCGGGACTAGCGGGAGGGCCGGAGACCCAGTACTTC
NA	TRBV5-4	TRBJ1-1	CASSLQRDTEAFF	TGTGCCAGCAGCCTACAGAGGGACACTGAAGCTTTCTTT
NA	TRBV6-5	TRBJ2-5	CASNNRFGETQYF	TGTGCCAGCAATAACAGGTTCGGAGAGACCCAGTACTTC
NA	TRBV28	TRBJ2-3	CATQWASVTDTQYF	TGTGCCACCCAGTGGGCTAGCGTTACAGATACGCAGTATTTT
TRBD2	TRBV28	TRBJ2-7	CASSRRGADEQYF	TGTGCCAGCAGTAGGCGGGGGGCAGACGAGCAGTACTTC
NA	TRBV28	TRBJ2-7	CASTLGYEQYF	TGTGCCAGCACCCTCGGGTACGAGCAGTACTTC
TRBD2	TRBV27	TRBJ2-3	CASSLLPGGGSDTQYF	TGTGCCAGCAGTTTATTGCCGGGAGGAGGTTCAGATACGCAGTATTTT
TRBD1	TRBV7-8	TRBJ2-3	CASSLGDRAGRDTQYF	TGTGCCAGCAGCTTGGGGGACAGGGCCGGCCGAGATACGCAGTATTTT
TRBD1	TRBV5-1	TRBJ1-4	CASSPLAQGGEKLFF	TGCGCCAGCAGCCCCCTGGCACAGGGGGGTGAAAAACTGTTTTTT
TRBD2	TRBV15	TRBJ2-3	CATSPSGGTDTQYF	TGTGCCACCAGCCCTAGCGGGGGCACAGATACGCAGTATTTT
TRBD2	TRBV5-7	TRBJ2-7	CASSLGLAGGDEQYF	TGTGCCAGCAGCCTGGGACTAGCGGGAGGTGACGAGCAGTACTTC
NA	TRBV6-1	TRBJ1-2	CASSVAGEGSWGYTF	TGTGCCAGCAGTGTGGCAGGGGAGGGTAGCTGGGGCTACACCTTC
TRBD2	TRBV19	TRBJ2-2	CASSIGTSGTGELFF	TGTGCCAGTAGTATCGGGACTAGCGGGACCGGGGAGCTGTTTTTT
NA	TRBV6-5	TRBJ2-1	CASSYSIGLSYNEQFF	TGTGCCAGCAGTTACTCGATCGGGTTGTCCTACAATGAGCAGTTCTTC
TRBD2	TRBV9	TRBJ2-5	CASSGGSSGWGTQYF	TGTGCCAGCAGCGGAGGGTCTAGCGGATGGGGGACCCAGTACTTC
TRBD1	TRBV2	TRBJ1-5	CASSLPGQGIEQPQHF	TGTGCCAGCAGTTTACCGGGACAGGGAATAGAACAGCCCCAGCATTTT
NA	TRBV5-5	TRBJ1-1	CASSFQVGTEATEAFF	TGTGCCAGCAGCTTTCAGGTCGGAACGGAGGCCACTGAAGCTTTCTTT
NA	TRBV25-1	TRBJ2-7	CASSTTVPGGSYEQYF	TGTGCCAGCAGCACAACCGTCCCCGGAGGTTCCTACGAGCAGTACTTC
NA	TRBV7-8	TRBJ1-1	CASSQAGRNTEAFF	TGTGCCAGCAGCCAGGCGGGGAGGAACACTGAAGCTTTCTTT
TRBD2	TRBV5-1	TRBJ2-1	CASSLGGLAGVNDEQFF	TGCGCCAGCAGCTTGGGGGGACTAGCGGGAGTTAACGATGAGCAGTTCTTC
TRBD1	TRBV5-1	TRBJ2-3	CASSRDRTDTDTQYF	TGCGCCAGCAGCCGGGACAGAACCGACACAGATACGCAGTATTTT
TRBD2	TRBV7-9	TRBJ2-7	CASTPRGGVSSHEQYF	TGTGCCAGCACCCCGCGGGGAGGGGTTAGTAGCCACGAGCAGTACTTC
NA	TRBV2	TRBJ2-7	CASSKTGLSYEQYF	TGTGCCAGCAGTAAGACAGGTCTCTCCTACGAGCAGTACTTC
TRBD2	TRBV7-2	TRBJ2-5	CASSLGGRAVETQYF	TGTGCCAGCAGCTTGGGCGGGAGGGCCGTGGAGACCCAGTACTTC
NA	TRBV29-1	TRBJ1-4	CSGGGGWEKLFF	TGCAGCGGGGGAGGAGGGTGGGAAAAACTGTTTTTT
TRBD2	TRBV14	TRBJ2-7	CASSRSGLDSVEQYF	TGTGCCAGCAGCCGGTCGGGACTAGACTCGGTCGAGCAGTACTTC
NA	TRBV9	TRBJ1-1	CASSFEGGATGAFF	TGTGCCAGCAGCTTCGAAGGCGGTGCCACTGGAGCTTTCTTT
NA	TRBV5-4	TRBJ2-7	CASSLGRGVGEQYF	TGTGCCAGCAGCTTAGGTAGGGGTGTTGGCGAGCAGTACTTC
NA	TRBV5-4	TRBJ2-1	CASSYGTGELEQFF	TGTGCCAGCAGCTACGGGACTGGGGAGCTGGAGCAGTTCTTC
NA	TRBV7-2	TRBJ2-5	CASSFTRGRALETQYF	TGTGCCAGCAGCTTCACTAGGGGGAGGGCCTTGGAGACCCAGTACTTC
NA	TRBV9	TRBJ1-1	CASSVVSRWISEQMNTEAFF	TGTGCCAGCAGCGTAGTGTCTAGGTGGATATCTGAGCAGATGAACACTGAAGCTTTCTTT
TRBD1	TRBV19	TRBJ2-5	CASSEGQGVRETQYF	TGTGCCAGTAGTGAGGGACAGGGGGTTCGAGAGACCCAGTACTTC
NA	TRBV27	TRBJ2-7	CASSLLGQPSYEQYF	TGTGCCAGCAGTTTGCTGGGGCAGCCCTCCTACGAGCAGTACTTC
NA	TRBV2	TRBJ1-1	CAARVNTEAFF	TGTGCCGCCAGGGTTAACACTGAAGCTTTCTTT
TRBD1	TRBV29-1	TRBJ2-5	CSVPGQGGETQYF	TGCAGCGTCCCGGGACAGGGGGGAGAGACCCAGTACTTC
TRBD2	TRBV7-9	TRBJ2-5	CASSLAAGVGQETQYF	TGTGCCAGCAGCTTAGCGGCGGGGGTCGGGCAAGAGACCCAGTACTTC
TRBD2	TRBV27	TRBJ2-5	CASTVSGRYQETQYF	TGTGCCAGCACCGTTAGCGGGAGGTACCAAGAGACCCAGTACTTC
TRBD1	TRBV6-5	TRBJ2-7	CASSPRTGARSEQYF	TGTGCCAGCAGCCCACGGACAGGTGCCCGGAGCGAGCAGTACTTC
NA	TRBV4-2	TRBJ2-1	CASSQGYRGYSYNEQFF	TGTGCCAGCAGCCAAGGGTATAGAGGATACTCCTACAATGAGCAGTTCTTC
TRBD2	TRBV7-9	TRBJ2-1	CASSLGGAGGLYNEQFF	TGTGCCAGCAGCTTAGGGGGGGCGGGAGGCCTCTACAATGAGCAGTTCTTC
NA	TRBV11-1	TRBJ2-1	CASSLLQGTYYNEQFF	TGTGCCAGCAGCTTACTTCAGGGGACCTATTACAATGAGCAGTTCTTC